The rows below give T cell receptor beta chains drawn from one sample of a study of neoadjuvant nivolumab and ipilimumab in lung cancer. Only in-frame clones appear in the TCRdb table, and some are missing; sequencing was by immunoSEQ multiplex PCR. The sample contains 6,500 to 8,500 clones, about 89% of which appear only once. The input for sequencing was tumor tissue, taken after neoadjuvant nivolumab, alone or with ipilimumab, at or shortly before surgery. These receptors came from an adult with non-small cell lung cancer. Some clones in this sample may be carry-over from other donors' samples. The CDR3 runs from the conserved cysteine through the conserved F or W. The order of the fields is CDR3 length, V gene, J gene, CDR3 protein.

len: 13
v_gene: TRBV5-4
j_gene: TRBJ2-7
CDR3aa: CASSLETGREQYF

len: 15
v_gene: TRBV7-8
j_gene: TRBJ2-7
CDR3aa: CASSPRGRGAYEQYF

len: 13
v_gene: TRBV6-6
j_gene: TRBJ1-2
CDR3aa: CASTYDPPGGYTF

len: 14
v_gene: TRBV6-5
j_gene: TRBJ2-2
CDR3aa: CASSTGIFTGELFF

len: 17
v_gene: TRBV5-6
j_gene: TRBJ2-1
CDR3aa: CASSSLGTSALRAEQFF

len: 14
v_gene: TRBV6-5
j_gene: TRBJ1-2
CDR3aa: CASSYGDRVGGYTF

len: 15
v_gene: TRBV7-9
j_gene: TRBJ2-7
CDR3aa: CASTPRDTGVDEQYF

len: 13
v_gene: TRBV30
j_gene: TRBJ2-7
CDR3aa: CAWSAAGGYEQYF

len: 13
v_gene: TRBV6-5
j_gene: TRBJ2-5
CDR3aa: CASSPARAETQYF

len: 15
v_gene: TRBV7-9
j_gene: TRBJ2-7
CDR3aa: CASSLSAATTYEQYF

len: 16
v_gene: TRBV5-1
j_gene: TRBJ2-3
CDR3aa: CASSLRLAGGADTQYF

len: 13
v_gene: TRBV4-1
j_gene: TRBJ1-4
CDR3aa: CASSQGLGGKLFF

len: 15
v_gene: TRBV5-5
j_gene: TRBJ2-6
CDR3aa: CASSLGQFGANVLTF

len: 13
v_gene: TRBV2
j_gene: TRBJ1-1
CDR3aa: CASSDQGFGEAFF

len: 13
v_gene: TRBV10-3
j_gene: TRBJ2-1
CDR3aa: CAINAGVNNEQFF

len: 15
v_gene: TRBV6-1
j_gene: TRBJ2-2
CDR3aa: CASRSTDRGIGELFF

len: 14
v_gene: TRBV18
j_gene: TRBJ1-1
CDR3aa: CASSADRVNTEAFF

len: 16
v_gene: TRBV5-1
j_gene: TRBJ2-1
CDR3aa: CASSSNGLAGGNEQFF

len: 14
v_gene: TRBV6-1
j_gene: TRBJ1-2
CDR3aa: CASSDGGRGYGYTF

len: 14
v_gene: TRBV19
j_gene: TRBJ2-1
CDR3aa: CASRTLGPVNEQFF

len: 14
v_gene: TRBV2
j_gene: TRBJ2-5
CDR3aa: CASSGGGAWETQYF

len: 15
v_gene: TRBV25-1
j_gene: TRBJ2-3
CDR3aa: CASSEGRVSTDTQYF

len: 15
v_gene: TRBV5-1
j_gene: TRBJ2-2
CDR3aa: CASSLATGNTGELFF

len: 12
v_gene: TRBV5-6
j_gene: TRBJ2-7
CDR3aa: CASSQTPDEQYF

len: 14
v_gene: TRBV6-5
j_gene: TRBJ1-2
CDR3aa: CASSYVRGARGYTF

len: 15
v_gene: TRBV10-3
j_gene: TRBJ1-4
CDR3aa: CAISELTGGIEKLFF

len: 11
v_gene: TRBV18
j_gene: TRBJ2-3
CDR3aa: CASRVTDTQYF

len: 17
v_gene: TRBV18
j_gene: TRBJ1-2
CDR3aa: CASSPNLQGRTNYGYTF

len: 16
v_gene: TRBV18
j_gene: TRBJ2-5
CDR3aa: CASSPTGQVLRETQYF

len: 17
v_gene: TRBV7-9
j_gene: TRBJ1-2
CDR3aa: CASSLGGTALANYGYTF

len: 15
v_gene: TRBV5-1
j_gene: TRBJ2-1
CDR3aa: CASSQEGANYNEQFF

len: 13
v_gene: TRBV2
j_gene: TRBJ2-2
CDR3aa: CACRTGNTGELFF

len: 17
v_gene: TRBV7-9
j_gene: TRBJ2-1
CDR3aa: CASSPYRELSGYNEQFF

len: 15
v_gene: TRBV5-1
j_gene: TRBJ2-1
CDR3aa: CASSFDSWAYNEQFF

len: 16
v_gene: TRBV7-2
j_gene: TRBJ1-5
CDR3aa: CASSLDWTDGNQPQHF

len: 14
v_gene: TRBV18
j_gene: TRBJ2-1
CDR3aa: CASMGGGLYNEQFF

len: 16
v_gene: TRBV21-1
j_gene: TRBJ2-7
CDR3aa: CASPWQGNPSSYEQYF

len: 15
v_gene: TRBV7-9
j_gene: TRBJ1-1
CDR3aa: CASSPRDLSRTEAFF

len: 15
v_gene: TRBV11-2
j_gene: TRBJ2-1
CDR3aa: CASSLGALGIHEQFF

len: 14
v_gene: TRBV18
j_gene: TRBJ2-1
CDR3aa: CASSPAGLNNEQFF

len: 13
v_gene: TRBV6-6
j_gene: TRBJ2-7
CDR3aa: CASSLGVSYEQYF

len: 16
v_gene: TRBV6-6
j_gene: TRBJ1-1
CDR3aa: CASSYSTGTVNTEAFF

len: 14
v_gene: TRBV7-2
j_gene: TRBJ2-7
CDR3aa: CASSDLFDIYEQYF

len: 16
v_gene: TRBV12-5
j_gene: TRBJ1-2
CDR3aa: CASGSPTGRGNYGYTF

len: 15
v_gene: TRBV27
j_gene: TRBJ1-2
CDR3aa: CASSSLGDSNYGYTF

len: 15
v_gene: TRBV19
j_gene: TRBJ1-5
CDR3aa: CASTPTGSSNQPQHF

len: 13
v_gene: TRBV6-5
j_gene: TRBJ1-5
CDR3aa: CASKVGSNQPQHF

len: 16
v_gene: TRBV4-3
j_gene: TRBJ2-1
CDR3aa: CASSPDGDRVWNEQFF